These 24 T cell receptor beta chains came from one sample sequenced in a study of cytomegalovirus exposure and HLA in healthy donors. The PCR used 60 Vbeta and 13 Jbeta primers. The assay was immunoSEQ multiplex PCR, and TCRdb's table has in-frame clones only and misses some. The sample yields roughly 100,000 clones, roughly 13% seen once. Sequencing was done on a sample of PBMCs. The receptors shown here come from a man between 35 and 55 years old in good health and CMV-seropositive.

There are a few counts of this clone. The V and J genes are TRBV7-9 and TRBJ2-7; 9 bases are shared with TRBD2. V shed 6 bases, J shed 0 bases, and the junction held 6 bases outside the gene matches. The CDR3 totals 15 residues. Germline-derived CDR1 and CDR2 are SEHNR and FQNEAQ (reference sequence). CDR3 nucleotides: TGTGCCAGCAGTCTCACTAGCGGGTCCTCCTACGAGCAGTACTTC. Translation gives CASSLTSGSSYEQYF.

This chain links TRBV29-1 with TRBJ2-3, with 10 bases aligning to TRBD1. The germline V gene encodes CDR1 SQVTM and CDR2 ANQGSEA. The CDR3 spans 14 residues. The V segment lost 6 bases and the J segment 8 bases; nucleotides outside the gene matches: 11. Here the CDR3 DNA reads TGCAGCGTGCGCCCGGACAGGGGGTTTGGTACGCAGTATTTT. Translation: CSVRPDRGFGTQYF.

V usage is TRBV5-4 and J usage is TRBJ1-2; TRBD1 matches 8 bases. The V gene end was trimmed by 4 bases and the J gene end by 0 bases; junction bases not matched to a gene: 5. The CDR3 covers 15 residues. Germline CDR1 is SGHNT and CDR2 is YYREEE (reference sequence). CDR3 protein: CASSPRQGTNYGYTF. The CDR3 coding sequence is TGTGCCAGCAGCCCGAGACAGGGGACTAACTATGGCTACACCTTC.

The chain is built from TRBV28 and TRBJ1-1; D unclear. Trimming took 6 bases from V and 1 from J, leaving 3 bases between them. Germline CDR1 and CDR2: MDHEN and SYDVKM. The CDR3 is made up of 11 amino acids. In DNA, the CDR3 is TGTGCCAGCAGCTCGAACACTGAAGCTTTCTTT. The encoded protein is CASSSNTEAFF.

This clone was detected only a few times. The V gene is TRBV11-3, the J gene TRBJ2-3, with 9 bases fitting TRBD2. V was clipped by 5 bases and J by 3 bases; unmatched bases: 3. This CDR3 has 14 amino acids. The germline V gene has CDR1 SGHNT and CDR2 YENEEA. The CDR3 region has the DNA TGTGCCAGCAGCCCCGGACTAGCGACAGATACGCAGTATTTT. Its protein product is CASSPGLATDTQYF.

The V gene is TRBV28, the J gene TRBJ2-4; TRBD1 matches at 7 bases. The CDR3 is made up of 16 amino acids. The J segment lost 0 bases and the V segment lost 5 bases, leaving 7 bases of the junction unmatched. The germline V gene has CDR1 MDHEN and CDR2 SYDVKM. The CDR3 sequence is CASSMGQPLAKNIQYF. CDR3 nucleotide sequence: TGTGCCAGCAGTATGGGACAGCCACTAGCCAAAAACATTCAGTACTTC. Together with reference TRBV28 and TRBJ2-4, the CDR3 gives the full variable domain: DVKVTQSSRYLVKRTGEKVFLECVQDMDHENMFWYRQDPGLGLRLIYFSYDVKMKEKGDIPEGYSVSREKKERFSLILESASTNQTSMYLCASSMGQPLAKNIQYFGAGTRLSVL.

This clone occurred a few times. The V call is TRBV28, the J call TRBJ1-2; D may be TRBD1 (6 bases). This CDR3 comprises 12 residues. The germline V gene has CDR1 MDHEN and CDR2 SYDVKM. Trimming took off 3 bases at V and 10 bases at J, with 12 bases between the two ends. CDR3 amino acids: CASSLNRASYTF. CDR3 coding DNA: TGTGCCAGCAGTTTGAACAGGGCTTCCTACACCTTC.

The chain uses TRBV9 and TRBJ2-1, with 10 bases identical to TRBD1. The ends lost 9 bases at V and 2 bases at J; junction bases unmatched: 2. Germline lookup yields CDR1 SGDLS and CDR2 YYNGEE. There are 13 residues in the CDR3. CDR3 loop: CATGQGAYNEQFF. Here the CDR3 DNA reads TGTGCCACCGGACAGGGGGCCTACAATGAGCAGTTCTTC. The full variable domain, in which reference TRBV9 and TRBJ2-1 provide the parts outside the CDR3, is DSGVTQTPKHLITATGQRVTLRCSPRSGDLSVYWYQQSLDQGLQFLIQYYNGEERAKGNILERFSAQQFPDLHSELNLSSLELGDSALYFCATGQGAYNEQFFGPGTRLTVL.

This clone was seen many times. The chain recombines TRBV5-4 with TRBJ1-4; no clear D. Trimming shortened V by 2 bases and J by 5 bases, and 10 bases separated the two germline ends. Germline values: CDR1 SGHNT, CDR2 YYREEE (reference sequence). CDR3 length: 14 residues. CDR3 region: CASSLRQDNEKLFF. The CDR3 nucleotides read TGTGCCAGCAGCTTAAGACAAGACAATGAAAAACTGTTTTTT.

The table lists this clone with a few counts. This chain connects TRBV7-9 to TRBJ1-5; no reliable D call. V lost 4 bases to trimming and J lost 7 bases, with 8 bases between them. This CDR3 region has 12 residues. Germline V CDR1 and CDR2: SEHNR, FQNEAQ (reference sequence). CDR3 region: CASSWAGQPQHF. CDR3 nucleotide sequence: TGTGCCAGCAGCTGGGCGGGCCAGCCCCAGCATTTT.

In DNA, the CDR3 is TGCAGCGTTGAAGGGATAGTGGACAGGAACGTCCAAGAGACCCAGTACTTC. It encodes CSVEGIVDRNVQETQYF. The chain recombines TRBV29-1 with TRBJ2-5, with 7 bases aligning to TRBD1. The CDR3 covers 17 residues. Germline V lookup: CDR1 SQVTM, CDR2 ANQGSEA. The V and J ends lost 1 base and 1 base, in that order; junction bases with no gene match: 12.

This clone has just a few counts. The V call is TRBV5-1, the J call TRBJ2-1; D is undetermined. Germline V lookup: CDR1 SGHRS, CDR2 YFSETQ. CDR3 length: 15 amino acids. V gave up 0 bases and J gave up 0 bases, with 7 bases separating them. This CDR3 reads CASSLGLLSYNEQFF. The DNA for the CDR3 is TGCGCCAGCAGCTTGGGGCTCCTCTCCTACAATGAGCAGTTCTTC.

Only a few counts were recorded for this clone. The CDR3 loop is CASSLASVDTQYF. Here the CDR3 DNA reads TGCGCCAGCAGCTTGGCCTCAGTAGATACGCAGTATTTT. This chain joins TRBV5-1 and TRBJ2-3; the D is unclear. This CDR3 is 13 amino acids long. The germline V gene has CDR1 SGHRS and CDR2 YFSETQ. With 0 bases removed from V and 5 bases from J, the gap between germline ends came to 7 bases. Full variable domain (remainder filled in from reference TRBV5-1 and TRBJ2-3): KAGVTQTPRYLIKTRGQQVTLSCSPISGHRSVSWYQQTPGQGLQFLFEYFSETQRNKGNFPGRFSGRQFSNSRSEMNVSTLELGDSALYLCASSLASVDTQYFGPGTRLTVL.

This clone showed up just a few times. The chain is built from TRBV2 and TRBJ2-2, with 8 bases fitting TRBD1. Germline V lookup: CDR1 SNHLY, CDR2 FYNNEI. The CDR3 consists of 15 residues. V lost 4 bases, J lost 7 bases, and 8 bases stayed unmatched. The CDR3 sequence is CASSAGQGRVGELFF. CDR3 DNA: TGTGCCAGCAGTGCAGGACAGGGAAGGGTCGGGGAGCTGTTTTTT.

The J gene is TRBJ2-7, the V gene TRBV14; the match to TRBD2 covers 8 bases. This CDR3 region has 14 residues. V was pared by 4 bases and J by 2 bases, with 4 bases of the junction left unmatched. Per the germline V gene, CDR1 is SGHDN and CDR2 is FVKESK. The CDR3 spells CASSLRSGAYEQYF. The CDR3 DNA follows: TGTGCCAGCAGCCTCCGTAGCGGGGCCTACGAGCAGTACTTC. The variable domain in full, completed from reference TRBV14 and TRBJ2-7, reads EAGVTQFPSHSVIEKGQTVTLRCDPISGHDNLYWYRRVMGKEIKFLLHFVKESKQDESGMPNNRFLAERTGGTYSTLKVQPAELEDSGVYFCASSLRSGAYEQYFGPGTRLTVT.

This clone has only a few counts. This sequence joins TRBV5-6 and TRBJ2-3; 11 bases match TRBD2. Looked up from germline, CDR1 is SGHDT and CDR2 is YYEEEE. The CDR3 runs 16 residues. V was pared by 4 bases and J by 0 bases, with 4 bases of the junction left unmatched. In nucleotides, the CDR3 is TGTGCCAGCAGCCAGAGGACTAGCGGGAGCACAGATACGCAGTATTTT. Translation: CASSQRTSGSTDTQYF.

This clone has a handful of counts. This chain connects TRBV5-1 to TRBJ2-3; 11 positions agree with TRBD2. V gave up 1 base and J gave up 2 bases; unmatched junction bases: 15. Germline V lookup: CDR1 SGHRS, CDR2 YFSETQ. This CDR3 has 20 residues. For the CDR3, the DNA is TGCGCCAGCAGCTTGAGGGTAGCGGGAGGGAGCCTCGCCAACACAGATACGCAGTATTTT. It encodes CASSLRVAGGSLANTDTQYF.

This clone was seen a handful of times. This sequence joins TRBV2 and TRBJ1-2; D not certain. Trimming shortened V by 2 bases and J by 5 bases, and 21 bases separated the two germline ends. CDR1 is SNHLY and CDR2 is FYNNEI in the germline V gene. This CDR3 region has 17 residues. The DNA of the CDR3 is TGTGCCAGCAGTGAAATGTCGGTGTCACGGAGGACGTATGGCTACACCTTC. As protein: CASSEMSVSRRTYGYTF.

This clone was observed a few times. The J gene is TRBJ1-1, the V gene TRBV5-1, with TRBD1 as a possible D gene (6 bases). V lost 4 bases and J 3 bases, leaving 22 bases between the germline ends. CDR3 length equals 17 residues. CDR1 SGHRS and CDR2 YFSETQ come from the germline V gene. The CDR3 is CASSAVTGSNAYTEAFF. CDR3 sequence (DNA): TGCGCCAGCAGCGCCGTAACAGGGTCCAACGCGTACACTGAAGCTTTCTTT.

Details on this clone: The junction differs from germline at one of its ends, possibly a read error. This chain joins TRBV7-2 and TRBJ1-5, with TRBD1 matching 7 bases. Germline V CDR1 and CDR2: SGHTA, FQGNSA. CDR3 length: 14 residues. CDR3 residues: CASSKGGRNQPRHF. CDR3 nucleotide sequence: TGTGCCAGCAGCAAAGGGGGCCGGAATCAGCCCCGGCATTTT.

A few counts support this clone. The CDR3 sequence: CAISESRTGTTYEQYF. The CDR3 DNA follows: TGTGCCATCAGTGAGTCCCGGACAGGAACAACCTACGAGCAGTACTTC. The chain combines TRBV10-3 with TRBJ2-7; 7 bases match TRBD1. Per germline, CDR1 ENHRY and CDR2 SYGVKD. V lost 0 bases and J lost 2; bases outside the gene matches: 7. The CDR3 spans 16 residues.

This clone occurred a few times. This rearrangement joins TRBV29-1 to TRBJ1-3; D is perhaps TRBD1 (6 bases). Germline lookup yields CDR1 SQVTM and CDR2 ANQGSEA. V was clipped by 7 bases and J by 2 bases, with 12 bases between them. The CDR3 runs to 13 residues. CDR3 DNA: TGCAGCGGGGTAGACAGGACTGGAAACACCATATATTTT. This translates into CSGVDRTGNTIYF.

This clone occurred a few times. The V gene is TRBV10-3, the J gene TRBJ2-7, with TRBD1 matching 10 bases. Germline CDR1 and CDR2: ENHRY and SYGVKD. The V segment lost 1 base and the J segment 9 bases; nucleotides outside the gene matches: 9. The CDR3 contains 15 residues. CDR3 sequence (DNA): TGTGCCATCAGTGAGTGGGACAGGGGTCCGCCTTTGCAGTACTTC. Its protein product is CAISEWDRGPPLQYF.

The V gene is TRBV19, the J gene TRBJ2-7; 7 bases align to TRBD1. The ends lost 5 bases at V and 3 bases at J; junction bases unmatched: 4. Germline assignment: CDR1 LNHDA and CDR2 SQIVND (reference sequence). The CDR3 length is 13 residues. Here the CDR3 DNA reads TGTGCCAGTAGTGCCAGGGGGTTCTACGAGCAGTACTTC. Its protein is CASSARGFYEQYF.